One T cell receptor beta chain is described in this entry. This specimen comes from a study of blood T cell repertoires in COVID-19. About the research overall: There were acute and convalescent COVID-19 samples, and they came from the United States, Italy and Spain. T cells, B-cell-depleted T cells, or PBMCs supplied cDNA or gDNA.

This CDR3 has 11 amino acids. V was shortened by 5 bases and J by 4 bases, with 6 bases between the two germline ends. It was during active infection that Seattle patients were enrolled and then longitudinally followed. Authors' processing steps: From reference gene primer amplification, estimates of nucleated cell counts were derived. TCRdb's copy holds only in-frame clones and misses some; the assay was immunoSEQ multiplex PCR. The V and J calls and clone size come from that table; D and trimming were worked out from the DNA. This sample has 150,000 or so clones, with about four fifths found just once.

The source is a woman in her fifties or sixties with COVID-19, enrolled during active disease. The rearrangement links TRBV12-3 or TRBV12-4 to TRBJ2-7, with D uncertain. Sequencing was carried out using peripheral blood. The CDR3 protein is CASSTAYEQYF. CDR3 in DNA: TGTGCCAGCAGTACCGCGTACGAGCAGTACTTC.